What follows are 30 T cell receptor beta chains derived from one specimen sequenced in a study of shared clonotypes between healthy human individuals. Some clones are missing from TCRdb's copy, which holds only in-frame ones; the method was immunoSEQ multiplex PCR. This table has over 2 million clones, approximately 90% appearing once. Sequencing was carried out using naive CD4+ T cells from PBMCs. Subset in this sample: CD45RA+ positively selected. These receptors were collected from a man aged 18-30 years in good health. Some clones in this sample may be carry-over from other donors' samples.

The genes are TRBV5-6 and TRBJ2-4; D is undetermined. The V end lost 5 bases, the J end lost 2 bases, and 11 bases lay between the germline ends. This CDR3 comprises 14 residues. From germline, CDR1 is SGHDT and CDR2 YYEEEE. This CDR3 reads CASSSRMTKNIQYF. CDR3 DNA: TGTGCCAGCAGTAGCCGGATGACCAAAAACATTCAGTACTTC.

This chain uses TRBV6-5 with TRBJ1-3; perhaps TRBD1 as D (5 bases). CDR1 and CDR2 from the germline V gene are MNHEY and SVGAGI. The CDR3 covers 15 residues. Trimming took 7 bases from V and 0 from J, leaving 13 bases between them. In DNA, the CDR3 is TGTGCCAGCACCCGGGACCGGAGCTCTGGAAACACCATATATTTT. Protein sequence: CASTRDRSSGNTIYF.

The chain recombines TRBV5-6 with TRBJ1-4; D call uncertain. Trimming took 3 bases from V and 0 from J, leaving 12 bases between them. This CDR3 comprises 16 residues. The germline CDR1 and CDR2 sequences are SGHDT and YYEEEE. The CDR3 bases are TGTGCCAGCAGCTCCGCTTGGGATGCAACTAATGAAAAACTGTTTTTT. It specifies CASSSAWDATNEKLFF.

This chain connects TRBV5-4 to TRBJ2-1; 8 positions match TRBD2. With 5 bases clipped from V and 5 bases from J, the junction kept 9 bases outside the gene matches. The CDR3 has 15 residues. Germline values: CDR1 SGHNT, CDR2 YYREEE (reference sequence). DNA for the CDR3: TGTGCCAGCAGGGACCAGACTAGCGCCGACAATGAGCAGTTCTTC. Translating it yields CASRDQTSADNEQFF.

The chain couples TRBV11-1 to TRBJ2-3; TRBD2 agrees at 7 bases. V lost 1 base to trimming and J lost 0 bases; unmatched junction nucleotides: 4. There are 16 residues in the CDR3. The germline V gene encodes CDR1 SGHAT and CDR2 FQDESV (reference sequence). CDR3: CASSLVRGKSTDTQYF. The CDR3 nucleotides read TGTGCCAGCAGCTTAGTGCGGGGGAAAAGCACAGATACGCAGTATTTT.

This clone came up once. This chain joins TRBV27 and TRBJ2-1, with TRBD2 as a possible D gene (6 bases). CDR1 and CDR2 (germline): MNHEY, SMNVEV (reference sequence). The CDR3 contains 14 residues. V dropped 6 bases and J dropped 7 bases, with 16 bases sitting between them. The CDR3 sequence is CASSPLEGRNEQFF. In DNA, the CDR3 is TGTGCCAGCAGCCCCCTGGAGGGTCGAAATGAGCAGTTCTTC.

V gene TRBV9 combines with J gene TRBJ2-7, with D perhaps assigned TRBD1 or TRBD2 (5 bases each). In germline, CDR1 is SGDLS, CDR2 YYNGEE. This CDR3 region has 13 residues. The V and J ends lost 1 base and 6 bases respectively, with 11 bases between them. This CDR3 reads CASSVTEGTEQYF. CDR3 in DNA: TGTGCCAGCAGCGTAACTGAGGGGACCGAGCAGTACTTC.

The rearrangement joins TRBV6-5 to TRBJ2-4; the match to TRBD2 covers 10 bases. The trim removed 0 bases at V and 9 bases at J, leaving 5 bases unmatched. This CDR3 has 15 amino acids. Germline V gives CDR1 MNHEY, CDR2 SVGAGI. CDR3 in amino acids: CASSYSLAGAGIQYF. CDR3 bases: TGTGCCAGCAGTTACTCCCTAGCGGGAGCAGGCATTCAGTACTTC.

The rearrangement uses TRBV7-9 and TRBJ2-3, with 7 bases aligning to TRBD2. This CDR3 has 16 amino acids. Germline V gives CDR1 SEHNR, CDR2 FQNEAQ (reference sequence). J lost 8 bases, V lost 4 bases, and 15 bases had no gene match. DNA of the CDR3: TGTGCCAGCAGCTCCGAGGGAGGGAGGGCCGTGGGTACGCAGTATTTT. Its protein is CASSSEGGRAVGTQYF.

This clone was counted once. This CDR3 is also generated by other DNA sequences in the sample. The V call is TRBV9, the J call TRBJ2-1; D not certain. The germline V gene has CDR1 SGDLS and CDR2 YYNGEE. The CDR3 runs 14 residues. Trimming took 3 bases from V and 4 from J, leaving 11 bases between them. DNA for the CDR3: TGTGCCAGCAGCGAGAGAGCTTCGTACAATGAGCAGTTCTTC. Translation gives CASSERASYNEQFF.

The chain links TRBV7-3 to TRBJ2-1; 7 bases agree with TRBD2. The CDR3 totals 13 residues. CDR1 and CDR2 from the germline V gene are SGHTA and FQGTGA. The ends lost 3 bases at V and 7 bases at J; junction bases unmatched: 3. In nucleotides, the CDR3 is TGTGCCAGCAGCTTTGCGGGAGTAAATGAGCAGTTCTTC. Protein: CASSFAGVNEQFF.

The chain is built from TRBV7-2 and TRBJ2-7, with no clear D. The CDR3 contains 14 residues. Germline V gene sequence: CDR1 SGHTA, CDR2 FQGNSA. V lost 5 bases and J lost 3, with 14 bases in between. CDR3 coding DNA: TGTGCCAGCAGCCGATTCGCTGGGCTCTACGAGCAGTACTTC. Translated, it gives CASSRFAGLYEQYF.

The chain joins TRBV2 to TRBJ2-2, with D hard to call. Germline CDR1 and CDR2: SNHLY and FYNNEI. V was pared by 7 bases and J by 4 bases, with 7 bases between. The CDR3 is 12 amino acids. This CDR3 is CASMGRTGELFF. DNA for the CDR3: TGTGCCAGCATGGGTCGCACCGGGGAGCTGTTTTTT.

This chain uses TRBV6-5 with TRBJ2-7; TRBD2 matches at 7 bases. Looked up from germline, CDR1 is MNHEY and CDR2 is SVGAGI. CDR3 length equals 15 residues. V trimming: 2 bases; J trimming: 3 bases; junction bases outside the gene matches: 7. CDR3 nucleotide sequence: TGTGCCAGCAGTTACGAGTTAGCGGGCTTCTACGAGCAGTACTTC. Translation: CASSYELAGFYEQYF.

The chain employs TRBV5-1 and TRBJ2-3; no clear D. Trimming removed 5 bases from V and 1 base from J, with 14 bases in between. The CDR3 runs 15 residues. Germline-derived CDR1 and CDR2 are SGHRS and YFSETQ. The CDR3 bases are TGCGCCAGCAGGGCTACCCTGTATGGCACAGATACGCAGTATTTT. It yields the protein CASRATLYGTDTQYF.

The table lists this clone with a count of one. The rearrangement uses TRBV5-1 and TRBJ1-1; TRBD1 is a possible D gene (6 bases). The V end was cut by 0 bases, the J end by 4 bases, with 13 bases between. Germline assignment: CDR1 SGHRS and CDR2 YFSETQ. This CDR3 has 15 residues. CDR3 residues: CASSLVGGSGTEAFF. In DNA form, the CDR3 reads TGCGCCAGCAGCTTGGTAGGGGGTTCGGGCACTGAAGCTTTCTTT.

The chain combines TRBV28 with TRBJ2-2; TRBD2 agrees at 10 bases. The CDR3 sequence is 19 residues long. Looked up from germline, CDR1 is MDHEN and CDR2 is SYDVKM. The V segment lost 3 bases and the J segment 0 bases; nucleotides outside the gene matches: 10. In DNA, the CDR3 is TGTGCCAGCAGTTTCACTAGCGGGGCCAACTACGCGAACACCGGGGAGCTGTTTTTT. As protein: CASSFTSGANYANTGELFF.

The CDR3 DNA follows: TGTGCCAGCAGCCCCCGGCCAGCGGGGGAGGAGAATGAGCAGTTCTTC. It codes for CASSPRPAGEENEQFF. V usage is TRBV9 and J usage is TRBJ2-1; 8 bases are shared with TRBD2. The germline V gene encodes CDR1 SGDLS and CDR2 YYNGEE. V lost 4 bases to trimming and J lost 7 bases; unmatched junction nucleotides: 13. The CDR3 is made up of 16 amino acids.

The rearrangement uses TRBV7-8 and TRBJ2-7; the D is unclear. Trimming shortened V by 0 bases and J by 4 bases, and 7 bases separated the two germline ends. CDR3 length: 13 residues. The germline V gene has CDR1 SGHVS and CDR2 FQNEAQ. The CDR3 loop is CASSLAPPYEQYF. The CDR3 DNA sequence: TGTGCCAGCAGCTTAGCCCCGCCGTACGAGCAGTACTTC.

V is TRBV5-1 and J is TRBJ2-2; 9 positions match TRBD1. In germline, CDR1 is SGHRS, CDR2 YFSETQ. The V gene end was trimmed by 4 bases and the J gene end by 4 bases; junction bases not matched to a gene: 11. CDR3 length: 17 residues. The CDR3 nucleotides read TGCGCCAGCAGCGAGGAGCCGGGACAGGGTATCACCGGGGAGCTGTTTTTT. It specifies CASSEEPGQGITGELFF.

The chain couples TRBV5-4 to TRBJ2-5, with D perhaps TRBD2 (5 bases). V was clipped by 4 bases and J by 3 bases, with 13 bases between them. CDR1 and CDR2 (germline): SGHNT, YYREEE (reference sequence). The CDR3 is made up of 14 amino acids. The chain's CDR3 is CASSQQDSEETQYF. The CDR3 coding sequence is TGTGCCAGCAGCCAGCAGGATAGCGAAGAGACCCAGTACTTC. Combining the CDR3 with reference TRBV5-4 and TRBJ2-5 gives the whole variable domain ETGVTQSPTHLIKTRGQQVTLRCSSQSGHNTVSWYQQALGQGPQFIFQYYREEENGRGNFPPRFSGLQFPNYSSELNVNALELDDSALYLCASSQQDSEETQYFGPGTRLLVL.

The V call is TRBV19, the J call TRBJ2-5; D is uncertain. Germline CDR1 LNHDA, CDR2 SQIVND (reference sequence). V dropped 3 bases and J dropped 4 bases, with 15 bases sitting between them. The CDR3 is made up of 15 amino acids. The CDR3: CASSITVLSRETQYF. The CDR3 DNA reads as TGTGCCAGTAGTATTACAGTGCTCTCGCGAGAGACCCAGTACTTC.

A note on this clone: Other DNA sequences in the same sample also yield this CDR3. The chain couples TRBV19 to TRBJ2-7; 10 bases are a match to TRBD1. CDR1 and CDR2 (germline): LNHDA, SQIVND (reference sequence). V was clipped by 5 bases and J by 2 bases; unmatched bases: 0. The CDR3 is made up of 13 amino acids. The CDR3 sequence is CASSGTGAYEQYF. CDR3 DNA sequence: TGTGCCAGTAGTGGGACAGGGGCCTACGAGCAGTACTTC.

The chain uses TRBV5-4 and TRBJ1-1; 9 positions match TRBD1. After removal of 0 bases from V and 1 base from J, the junction contained 7 bases not matched to a gene. This CDR3 spans 17 amino acids. Germline CDR1 SGHNT, CDR2 YYREEE (reference sequence). CDR3 DNA: TGTGCCAGCAGCTTGGTTTGGACAGGGGTCAAGAACACTGAAGCTTTCTTT. This codes for CASSLVWTGVKNTEAFF.

The count of this clone is one. The identical CDR3 is also encoded by other nucleotide sequences in the sample. The chain employs TRBV5-1 and TRBJ2-5; unclear D gene. CDR1 and CDR2 from the germline V gene are SGHRS and YFSETQ. CDR3 size: 14 residues. V shed 0 bases and J shed 1 base, with 7 bases lying between them. As DNA, the CDR3 is TGCGCCAGCAGCTTGGGTGGTGCCCAAGAGACCCAGTACTTC. Amino acids: CASSLGGAQETQYF.

This chain links TRBV7-7 with TRBJ1-1; D gene ambiguous. Trimming took 1 base from V and 4 from J, leaving 7 bases between them. Germline V CDR1 and CDR2: SSHAT, FNYEAQ (reference sequence). The CDR3 length is 13 residues. DNA for the CDR3: TGTGCCAGCAGCTTAGATTTAGGCACTGAAGCTTTCTTT. This translates into CASSLDLGTEAFF.

This rearrangement joins TRBV4-3 to TRBJ2-4; D perhaps matches TRBD1 (6 bases). The germline V gene encodes CDR1 LGHNA and CDR2 YSLEER. This CDR3 has 13 amino acids. Trimming removed 1 base at V and 13 bases at J, with 14 bases between. The CDR3 loop reads CASSQVAGEQQYF. The CDR3 nucleotides read TGCGCCAGCAGCCAAGTAGCAGGGGAGCAACAGTACTTC.

The chain links TRBV27 to TRBJ2-5, with D uncertain. Looked up from germline, CDR1 is MNHEY and CDR2 is SMNVEV (reference sequence). The CDR3 sequence is 12 residues long. Trimming took 6 bases from V and 2 from J, leaving 7 bases between them. CDR3 DNA sequence: TGTGCCAGCAGCGGCTTACAAGAGACCCAGTACTTC. Protein: CASSGLQETQYF.

This clone was counted once. The chain combines TRBV28 with TRBJ2-3, with 9 bases identical to TRBD2. The J segment lost 4 bases and the V segment lost 8 bases, leaving 4 bases of the junction unmatched. The CDR3 loop spans 13 amino acids. Germline CDR1 reads MDHEN; CDR2 reads SYDVKM. CDR3 sequence: CASGGRAPDTQYF. The CDR3 DNA reads as TGTGCCAGCGGCGGGAGGGCCCCAGATACGCAGTATTTT.

This clone was detected a few times. The rearrangement uses TRBV18 and TRBJ1-3; D is unresolved. The germline V and J ends were trimmed by 3 bases and 0 bases, with 9 bases remaining between them. The CDR3 totals 15 residues. The V gene's germline CDR1 is KGHSH and CDR2 LQKENI. The CDR3 loop reads CASSPIGVSGNTIYF. The CDR3 DNA is TGTGCCAGCTCACCCATCGGGGTCTCTGGAAACACCATATATTTT. Full variable domain (remainder filled in from reference TRBV18 and TRBJ1-3): NAGVMQNPRHLVRRRGQEARLRCSPMKGHSHVYWYRQLPEEGLKFMVYLQKENIIDESGMPKERFSAEFPKEGPSILRIQQVVRGDSAAYFCASSPIGVSGNTIYFGEGSWLTVV.